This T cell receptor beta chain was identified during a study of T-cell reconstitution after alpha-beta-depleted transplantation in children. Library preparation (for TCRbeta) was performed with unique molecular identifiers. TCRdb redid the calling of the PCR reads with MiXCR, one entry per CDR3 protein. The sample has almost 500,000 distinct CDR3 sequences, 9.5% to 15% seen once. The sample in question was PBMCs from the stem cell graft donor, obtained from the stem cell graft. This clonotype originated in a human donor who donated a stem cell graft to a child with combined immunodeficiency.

CDR3 residues: CASSYVGTTEAFF. In DNA, the CDR3 is TGTGCCAGCAGTTACGTGGGGACCACTGAAGCTTTCTTT. The chain joins TRBV6-2 or TRBV6-3 to TRBJ1-1; possible D gene TRBD1, 5 bases. Trimming took off 2 bases at V and 4 bases at J, with 8 bases between the two ends. Germline V gives CDR1 MNHEY, CDR2 SVGEGT. The CDR3 is made up of 13 amino acids.